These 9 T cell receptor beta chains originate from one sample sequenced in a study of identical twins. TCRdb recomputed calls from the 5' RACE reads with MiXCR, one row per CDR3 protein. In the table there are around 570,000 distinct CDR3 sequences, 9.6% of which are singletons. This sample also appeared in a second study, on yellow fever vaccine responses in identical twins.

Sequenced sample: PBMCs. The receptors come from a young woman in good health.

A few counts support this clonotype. The CDR3 region is CASSLMAGSGANVLTF. CDR3 bases: TGTGCCAGCAGCTTAATGGCAGGCTCGGGGGCCAACGTCCTGACTTTC. This chain uses TRBV7-3 with TRBJ2-6; D not resolved. This CDR3 is 16 amino acids long. Germline assignment: CDR1 SGHTA and CDR2 FQGTGA. Trimming took 1 base from V and 4 from J, leaving 11 bases between them.

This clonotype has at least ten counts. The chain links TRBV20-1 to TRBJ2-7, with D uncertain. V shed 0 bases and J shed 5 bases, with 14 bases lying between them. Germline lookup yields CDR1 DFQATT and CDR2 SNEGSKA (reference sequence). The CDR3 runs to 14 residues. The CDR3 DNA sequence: TGCAGTGCTAGAGATACCCAAGGCAGCCACGAGCAGTACTTC. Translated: CSARDTQGSHEQYF.

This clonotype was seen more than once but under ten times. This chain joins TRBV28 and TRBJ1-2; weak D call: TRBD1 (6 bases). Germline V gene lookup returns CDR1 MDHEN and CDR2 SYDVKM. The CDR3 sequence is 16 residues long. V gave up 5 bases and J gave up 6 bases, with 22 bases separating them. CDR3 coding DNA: TGTGCCAGCAGTCCCATATTGGTTTGGGGGGGCGATGGCTACACCTTC. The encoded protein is CASSPILVWGGDGYTF.

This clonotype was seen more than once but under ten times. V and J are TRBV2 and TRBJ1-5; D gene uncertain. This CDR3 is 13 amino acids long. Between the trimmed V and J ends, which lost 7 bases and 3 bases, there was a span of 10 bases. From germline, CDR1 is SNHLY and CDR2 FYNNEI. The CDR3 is CASKRLDNQPQHF. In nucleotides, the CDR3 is TGTGCCAGCAAAAGGCTAGACAATCAGCCCCAGCATTTT.

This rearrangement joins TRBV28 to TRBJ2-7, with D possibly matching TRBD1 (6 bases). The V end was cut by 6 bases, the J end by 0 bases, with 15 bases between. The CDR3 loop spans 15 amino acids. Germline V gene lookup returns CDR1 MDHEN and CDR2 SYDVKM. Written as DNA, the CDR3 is TGTGCCAGCAGCGCAACCCGGGACAACTCCTACGAGCAGTACTTC. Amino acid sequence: CASSATRDNSYEQYF.

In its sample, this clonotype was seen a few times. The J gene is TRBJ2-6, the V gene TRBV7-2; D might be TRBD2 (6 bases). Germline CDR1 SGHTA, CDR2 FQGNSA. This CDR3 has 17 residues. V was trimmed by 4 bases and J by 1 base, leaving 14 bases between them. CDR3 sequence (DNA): TGTGCCAGCAGCTCCCTCGGACGGGGGTCTGGGGCCAACGTCCTGACTTTC. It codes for CASSSLGRGSGANVLTF.

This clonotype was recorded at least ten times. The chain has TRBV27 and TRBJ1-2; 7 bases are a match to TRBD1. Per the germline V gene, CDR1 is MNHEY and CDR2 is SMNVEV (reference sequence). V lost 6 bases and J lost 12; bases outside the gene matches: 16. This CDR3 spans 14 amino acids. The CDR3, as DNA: TGTGCCAGCAGCCCCCCAGGGGGGCGCGCCGGCCACACCTTC. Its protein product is CASSPPGGRAGHTF.

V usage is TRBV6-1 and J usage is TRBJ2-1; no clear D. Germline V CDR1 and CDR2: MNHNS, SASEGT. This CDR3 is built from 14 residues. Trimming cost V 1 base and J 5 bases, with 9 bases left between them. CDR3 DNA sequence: TGTGCCAGCAGTGAAGGCGGTCTCAACAATGAGCAGTTCTTC. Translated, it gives CASSEGGLNNEQFF.

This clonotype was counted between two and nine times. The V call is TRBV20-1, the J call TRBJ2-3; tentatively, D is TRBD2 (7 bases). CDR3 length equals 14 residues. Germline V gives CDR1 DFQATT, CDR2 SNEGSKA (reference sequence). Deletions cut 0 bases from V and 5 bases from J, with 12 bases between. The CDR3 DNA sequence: TGCAGTGCTAGAGATCGGGGGGCGGTAGATACGCAGTATTTT. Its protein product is CSARDRGAVDTQYF.